Here is one TCR beta chain with its context. The record originates from a study of identifying expanded T cells in peripheral blood. The repertoire was sequenced with immunoSEQ multiplex PCR; TCRdb's copy has only in-frame clones and lacks some. The sample lists around 85,000 clones, approximately 89% occurring once. Collection occurred without any documented infections or immune events in donors. The V and J ends lost 5 bases and 5 bases, in that order; junction bases with no gene match: 8. Germline values: CDR1 ENHRY, CDR2 SYGVKD. This CDR3 has 15 residues. Sequences were obtained from blood. This TCR came from a person between 18 and 75 years old in good health. This sequence joins TRBV10-3 and TRBJ1-5; 8 positions agree with TRBD1. The CDR3 sequence: CAISRDRTADQPQHF. CDR3 in DNA: TGTGCCATCAGTAGGGACAGGACAGCGGATCAGCCCCAGCATTTT.